Here is one T cell receptor (beta chain) with its context. Source study methods: From reference gene primer amplification, estimates of nucleated cell counts were derived. Method: immunoSEQ multiplex PCR; TCRdb's copy keeps in-frame clones and lacks some. That table is the source of V, J and clone size, and D and trimming were worked out from the DNA. The sample includes approximately 210,000 clones, 85% to 95% seen only once; the top ten take about 0.76%. This record belongs to a study of blood T cell repertoires in COVID-19. Across the study: COVID-19 samples from acute and convalescent phases originated in the United States, Italy and Spain. PBMCs, B-cell-depleted T cells, or T cells were the source of the cDNA or gDNA that made up the material.

In Seattle, patients joined the study during active infection and were tracked longitudinally. The sample comprised peripheral blood. The TCR sequence derives from a man aged 30 to 39 with COVID-19, enrolled during active disease.

The CDR3 DNA follows: TGCGCCAGCAGCTTACTGTTTGTGGGGGAGGGCACAGATACGCAGTATTTT. Translating gives CASSLLFVGEGTDTQYF. The chain employs TRBV5-1 and TRBJ2-3; weak D call: TRBD2 (6 bases). The V gene lost 2 bases and the J gene lost 1 base, with 17 bases spanning the gap. Germline V lookup: CDR1 SGHRS, CDR2 YFSETQ. The CDR3 contains 17 residues.